A selection of T cell receptor beta chains follows, all from one sample in a study of beta chain features in type 1 diabetes. The method was immunoSEQ multiplex PCR; TCRdb's version includes in-frame clones alone and lacks a portion of them. This sample has under 350,000 clones, with more than 13% found just once. Sequences were obtained from naive CD4+ T cells from blood. These receptor sequences come from a young man with type 1 diabetes. CDR3s include the opening cysteine and the closing phenylalanine or tryptophan. The order of the fields is J gene, clone size, D gene, V gene, CDR3 protein, CDR3 DNA. D genes are given only for firm matches. Only part of the rows carry a size: once, few, many, or a class if the clone is expanded.

>TRBJ2-1|few|TRBD2|TRBV29-1
CSVTILAGTPNEQFF
TGCAGCGTCACCATCTTAGCGGGGACCCCCAATGAGCAGTTCTTC
>TRBJ2-3|few|TRBD2|TRBV29-1
CSASTSSTDTQYF
TGCAGCGCATCGACTAGCTCTACAGATACGCAGTATTTT
>TRBJ2-7|.|.|TRBV20-1
CSRQAPLEQYF
TGCAGTAGGCAGGCCCCTTTGGAGCAGTACTTC
>TRBJ2-1|.|TRBD1|TRBV5-1
CASSLGGQGSNEQFF
TGCGCCAGCAGCTTGGGGGGACAGGGGTCCAATGAGCAGTTCTTC
>TRBJ1-1|few|.|TRBV18
CASSQRTENTEAFF
TGTGCCAGCTCACAAAGGACAGAGAACACTGAAGCTTTCTTT
>TRBJ2-1|few|TRBD2|TRBV11-2
CASRASGSSYNEQFF
TGTGCCAGCAGAGCTAGCGGGAGCTCCTACAATGAGCAGTTCTTC
>TRBJ1-1|few|TRBD1|TRBV29-1
CSVSGGRLNTEAFF
TGCAGCGTTTCAGGGGGCAGGCTGAACACTGAAGCTTTCTTT
>TRBJ2-3|few|TRBD2|TRBV2
CASLAGNVDTQYF
TGTGCCAGCCTAGCGGGAAATGTGGATACGCAGTATTTT
>TRBJ1-4|few|.|TRBV4-2
CASSRQSEKLFF
TGTGCCAGCAGTCGACAGTCTGAAAAACTGTTTTTT
>TRBJ2-7|.|.|TRBV29-1
CSVGTALYEQYF
TGCAGCGTTGGGACAGCTCTCTACGAGCAGTACTTC
>TRBJ2-7|few|.|TRBV28
CASSSSYEQYF
TGTGCCAGCAGTTCGAGCTACGAGCAGTACTTC
>TRBJ2-7|.|.|TRBV5-1
CASSRFASSYEQYF
TGCGCCAGCAGCCGGTTCGCAAGCTCCTACGAGCAGTACTTC
>TRBJ2-1|few|TRBD2|TRBV15
CATSGGRNGNEQFF
TGTGCCACCAGCGGCGGGAGGAATGGCAATGAGCAGTTCTTC
>TRBJ2-1|once|TRBD1|TRBV27
CASSPMTGLAYNEQFF
TGTGCCAGCAGTCCGATGACAGGGTTGGCCTACAATGAGCAGTTCTTC
>TRBJ2-7|.|TRBD1|TRBV6-5
CASYDRVRFEQYF
TGTGCCAGCTACGACAGGGTTCGGTTCGAGCAGTACTTC
>TRBJ1-1|.|.|TRBV6-1
CASRVQDGNTEAFF
TGTGCCAGCAGAGTACAGGACGGAAACACTGAAGCTTTCTTT